Below are 23 T cell receptor beta chains sequenced from a single sample in a study of Tregs in tolerant kidney transplant recipients (dated by TCRdb to between 2018 and 2021). Receptor amplification or capture employed the immunoSEQ multiplex PCR assay. TCRdb took this table from immuneACCESS and kept in-frame rearrangements with V and J called. Such tables lack part of the clones; where checked against another copy, unresolved V genes explain under half of the gap, and the rest is unexplained. The table held for this sample gives about 11,000 clones. The ten largest clones add up to 26% of the sample. The transplants used related donors with nonmyeloablative bone marrow transplantation, and mixed chimerism in the human trials was transient. The sequenced sample was CD8+ T cells from blood (PBMCs), obtained 24 months after the transplant. The source is a human patient who received a combined kidney and bone marrow transplant. The graft donor may be the source of some T cells after a transplant.

Points on this clone: The read terminates 3 residues before the CDR3 end, so the remaining end is supplied by the germline J gene. V gene TRBV20-1 combines with J gene TRBJ2-7, with TRBD2 matching over 7 bases. The CDR3 is made up of 15 amino acids. The V segment lost 0 bases and the J segment 2 bases; nucleotides outside the gene matches: 7. The germline CDR1 and CDR2 sequences are DFQATT and SNEGSKA (reference sequence). The CDR3 bases that were read are TGCAGTGCTAGAGATGCGGCGGGAGAGGCCTACGAG. Translation gives CSARDAAGEAYE. In full, the CDR3 reads CSARDAAGEAYEQYF.

CDR3 residues: CASRDFGLASQETQYF. CDR3 DNA (partial): TGTGCCAGCAGGGACTTTGGACTAGCGAGCCAAGAGACC. This chain links TRBV2 with TRBJ2-5; the match to TRBD2 covers 9 bases. The CDR3 end falls 3 residues outside the read, so it is completed with the germline J gene. Looked up from germline, CDR1 is SNHLY and CDR2 is FYNNEI. J gave up 1 base and V 6 bases, and 9 bases lay outside the gene matches. The CDR3 covers 16 residues. Drawing the rest from reference TRBV2 and TRBJ2-5, the complete variable domain is EPEVTQTPSHQVTQMGQEVILRCVPISNHLYFYWYRQILGQKVEFLVSFYNNEISEKSEIFDDQFSVERPDGSNFTLKIRSTKLEDSAMYFCASRDFGLASQETQYFGPGTRLLVL.

As to this clone: The CDR3 extends 3 residues past the end of the read, so its final part is completed from the germline J gene. The gene calls are TRBV5-1 and TRBJ2-1; 10 bases map to TRBD2. The length of the CDR3 is 16 residues. V shed 0 bases, J shed 8 bases, and the junction held 8 bases outside the gene matches. Germline CDR1 SGHRS, CDR2 YFSETQ. The CDR3 bases that were read are TGCGCCAGCAGCTTGGATTCCAGCGGGAGGGCCTATGAG. Residues: CASSLDSSGRAYE. The CDR3 reads in full as CASSLDSSGRAYEQFF. The full variable domain, its missing parts supplied by reference TRBV5-1 and TRBJ2-1, is KAGVTQTPRYLIKTRGQQVTLSCSPISGHRSVSWYQQTPGQGLQFLFEYFSETQRNKGNFPGRFSGRQFSNSRSEMNVSTLELGDSALYLCASSLDSSGRAYEQFFGPGTRLTVL.

As regards this clone: The CDR3 goes on 3 residues after the read ends, and that part is filled in from the germline J gene. This chain uses TRBV5-1 with TRBJ2-7; 10 bases match TRBD1. The CDR3 runs to 15 residues. Trimming cost V 0 bases and J 5 bases; bases outside gene matches: 5. The germline gives CDR1 SGHRS, CDR2 YFSETQ. CDR3 region: CASSLAPGQGNEQYF. CDR3 DNA, as far as it was read: TGCGCCAGCAGCTTGGCCCCGGGACAGGGGAACGAG.

Frequency places this clone as medium-sized (0.01 to 0.1%). The read ends 3 residues shy of where the CDR3 ends; the end is completed using the germline J gene. The genes are TRBV29-1 and TRBJ2-6, with a tentative D call TRBD1 (6 bases). The CDR3 sequence is 16 residues long. Between the trimmed V and J ends, which lost 3 bases and 0 bases, there was a span of 12 bases. Germline loops: CDR1 SQVTM, CDR2 ANQGSEA. The CDR3 reads CSVEGTPSSGANVLTF. The DNA read from the CDR3 is TGCAGCGTTGAGGGGACACCGTCCTCTGGGGCCAACGTC.

CDR3 sequence reads: CASSPGLAIATDTQYF. The covered CDR3 bases are TGTGCCAGCAGCCCGGGCCTAGCCATAGCTACAGATACG. The chain links TRBV4-2 to TRBJ2-3, with TRBD2 as a possible D gene (5 bases). Sequencing ends 3 residues short of the CDR3 end; the germline J gene provides the rest. V was cut by 4 bases and J by 3 bases, with 17 bases left in between. The CDR3 has 16 amino acids. Germline CDR1 reads LGHNA; CDR2 reads YNFKEQ.

About this clone: The CDR3 end falls 3 residues outside the read, so it is completed with the germline J gene. This rearrangement joins TRBV19 to TRBJ2-5, with D uncertain. CDR3 length equals 12 residues. The ends were cut back, 5 bases at V and 4 bases at J, with 8 bases in the middle. Germline lookup yields CDR1 LNHDA and CDR2 SQIVND (reference sequence). CDR3 sequence reads: CASSYGPETQYF. Partial CDR3 DNA: TGTGCCAGTAGTTATGGCCCAGAGACC.

A remark on this clone: The read ends 3 residues early relative to the CDR3; the germline J gene fills the gap. This rearrangement joins TRBV19 to TRBJ1-2, with D perhaps matching TRBD1 (5 bases). CDR1 and CDR2 from the germline V gene are LNHDA and SQIVND (reference sequence). This CDR3 comprises 15 residues. The V end lost 3 bases, the J end lost 4 bases, and 15 bases lay between the germline ends. The CDR3 bases that were read are TGTGCCAGTAGTATCGCTCAAGGGACTCCCTATGGC. This gives the protein CASSIAQGTPYG. The CDR3 in full is CASSIAQGTPYGYTF.

To note about this clone: The CDR3 end falls 3 residues outside the read, so it is completed with the germline J gene. V and J are TRBV2 and TRBJ1-1, with 11 bases that match TRBD1. The V segment lost 6 bases and the J segment 5 bases; nucleotides outside the gene matches: 5. This CDR3 region has 14 residues. In germline, CDR1 is SNHLY, CDR2 FYNNEI. CDR3 bases read: TGTGCCAGCAGGGTAGGGACAGGGGGAACTGAA. It yields the protein CASRVGTGGTE. The entire CDR3 is CASRVGTGGTEAFF.

As for this clone: The read terminates 3 residues before the CDR3 end, so the remaining end is supplied by the germline J gene. J is TRBJ2-5 and V is TRBV13; no reliable D call. The germline V and J ends were trimmed by 0 bases and 5 bases, with 7 bases remaining between them. Germline V gives CDR1 PRHDT, CDR2 FYEKMQ (reference sequence). The CDR3 is 13 residues long. CDR3 residues: CASSLGIRETQYF. The sequenced part of the CDR3 DNA is TGTGCCAGCAGCTTAGGCATAAGGGAGACC.

The sequenced part of the CDR3 DNA is TGTGCCAGCAGTCACTGGACAGACCAAGAGACC. It translates to CASSHWTDQET. The CDR3 in full is CASSHWTDQETQYF. The rearrangement joins TRBV6-2 or TRBV6-3 to TRBJ2-5, with a possible D match to TRBD1 (6 bases). The read ends 3 residues before the CDR3 terminus; that terminus is restored from the germline J gene. Germline-derived CDR1 and CDR2 are MNHEY and SVGEGT. Trimming took 5 bases from V and 0 from J, leaving 10 bases between them. This CDR3 comprises 14 residues.

About this clone: The read ends 3 residues early relative to the CDR3; the germline J gene fills the gap. The chain carries TRBV9 and TRBJ2-7; 7 bases line up with TRBD2. Germline loops: CDR1 SGDLS, CDR2 YYNGEE. The J segment lost 2 bases and the V segment lost 2 bases, leaving 7 bases of the junction unmatched. This CDR3 contains 15 residues. The sequenced CDR3 bases are TGTGCCAGCAGCGTGGGCCTAGCGGAGACCTACGAG. Protein sequence: CASSVGLAETYE. The whole CDR3 region reads CASSVGLAETYEQYF. Together with reference TRBV9 and TRBJ2-7, the CDR3 gives the full variable domain: DSGVTQTPKHLITATGQRVTLRCSPRSGDLSVYWYQQSLDQGLQFLIQYYNGEERAKGNILERFSAQQFPDLHSELNLSSLELGDSALYFCASSVGLAETYEQYFGPGTRLTVT.

To note about this clone: The CDR3 goes on 3 residues after the read ends, and that part is filled in from the germline J gene. This chain joins TRBV6-2 or TRBV6-3 and TRBJ2-5; 11 bases are a match to TRBD2. With 4 bases clipped from V and 2 bases from J, the junction kept 6 bases outside the gene matches. There are 16 residues in the CDR3. From germline, CDR1 is MNHEY and CDR2 SVGEGT. The CDR3 sequence: CASSFGLAGGQETQYF. The DNA read from the CDR3 is TGTGCCAGCAGTTTCGGGCTAGCGGGAGGTCAAGAGACC.

Comments on this clone: The missing CDR3 end, 3 residues past where the read stops, is filled in from the germline J gene. This chain links TRBV20-1 with TRBJ2-7, with D tentatively TRBD1 (5 bases). Trimming took off 2 bases at V and 0 bases at J, with 26 bases between the two ends. From germline, CDR1 is DFQATT and CDR2 SNEGSKA (reference sequence). This CDR3 comprises 19 residues. The CDR3 DNA, read in part, is TGCAGTGCTAGACCTTCCTCGTTGGGGCAGATCCACACCTCCTACGAG. This sequence encodes CSARPSSLGQIHTSYE. The whole CDR3 is CSARPSSLGQIHTSYEQYF.

As concerns this clone: Read coverage stops 3 residues before the CDR3 terminus; the germline J gene supplies the remainder. The J gene is TRBJ2-1, the V gene TRBV7-9, with 8 bases fitting TRBD1. Germline assignment: CDR1 SEHNR and CDR2 FQNEAQ (reference sequence). The CDR3 is made up of 15 amino acids. J lost 8 bases, V lost 3 bases, and 9 bases had no gene match. CDR3 amino acids: CASSFLQGAHDEQFF. CDR3 DNA (partial): TGTGCCAGCAGCTTCCTTCAGGGGGCCCACGATGAG.

Remarks on this clone: The read falls 3 residues short of the CDR3 end, and the missing part is taken from the germline J gene. The chain uses TRBV20-1 and TRBJ2-5, with 7 bases identical to TRBD1. The V and J ends lost 3 bases and 2 bases, in that order; junction bases with no gene match: 6. CDR1 is DFQATT and CDR2 is SNEGSKA in the germline V gene (reference sequence). This CDR3 is built from 14 residues. CDR3 amino acids: CSARGRTGQETQYF. The covered CDR3 bases are TGCAGTGCTAGGGGACGGACAGGACAAGAGACC.

To note about this clone: The read terminates 3 residues before the CDR3 end, so the remaining end is supplied by the germline J gene. The rearrangement links TRBV29-1 to TRBJ2-2; TRBD2 is a possible D gene (5 bases). The CDR3 contains 12 residues. Germline CDR1 reads SQVTM; CDR2 reads ANQGSEA. The sequenced part of the CDR3 DNA is TGCGGACTCGTGGGGAACACCGGGGAG. It encodes CGLVGNTGE. The whole CDR3 sequence reads CGLVGNTGELFF.

On this clone: The DNA ends 3 residues before the CDR3 does, and the rest of the CDR3 is filled in from the germline J gene. The chain combines TRBV19 with TRBJ2-5, with a weak D call TRBD2 (6 bases). V lost 5 bases, J lost 1 base, and 17 bases lay in between. The CDR3 has 16 amino acids. Germline assignment: CDR1 LNHDA and CDR2 SQIVND (reference sequence). CDR3 DNA, as far as it was read: TGTGCCAGTAGTGGACCCGGGGACTTGGGCCAAGAGACC. Translating gives CASSGPGDLGQET. The entire CDR3 sequence reads CASSGPGDLGQETQYF.

On this clone: The read is 3 residues too short to cover the CDR3 end, so that end is filled in from the germline J gene. This sequence joins TRBV19 and TRBJ2-7; 8 bases agree with TRBD1. This CDR3 has 13 amino acids. Trimming took 8 bases from V and 2 from J; bases not matched to a gene: 5. Germline lookup yields CDR1 LNHDA and CDR2 SQIVND (reference sequence). The CDR3 protein is CASQDRATYEQYF. The part of the CDR3 DNA that was read is TGTGCCAGTCAGGACAGGGCAACCTACGAG.

In the case of this clone: The CDR3 goes on 3 residues after the read ends, and that part is filled in from the germline J gene. This chain joins TRBV19 and TRBJ2-2; 9 bases match TRBD1. The CDR3 runs 15 residues. Germline-derived CDR1 and CDR2 are LNHDA and SQIVND (reference sequence). Partial CDR3 DNA: TGTGCCAGTAGCCTCGACAGGGGGGAAGTAATTGAG. It encodes CASSLDRGEVIE. The whole CDR3 is CASSLDRGEVIELFF.

On this clone: The CDR3 end lies 3 residues beyond the end of the read and is filled in from the germline J gene. The chain employs TRBV7-2 and TRBJ2-7; 11 bases are shared with TRBD2. Germline V gene data show CDR1 as SGHTA and CDR2 as FQGNSA. The V gene end was trimmed by 3 bases and the J gene end by 6 bases; junction bases not matched to a gene: 7. The CDR3 consists of 15 residues. CDR3 amino acids: CASSFPGLAAIEQYF. Partial CDR3 DNA: TGTGCCAGCAGCTTCCCGGGACTAGCGGCCATCGAG.

Turning to this clone: Read data end 3 residues before the CDR3 end; the end is taken from the germline J gene. The rearrangement joins TRBV20-1 to TRBJ1-4; D possibly corresponds to TRBD1 (5 bases). There are 14 residues in the CDR3. Germline CDR1 reads DFQATT; CDR2 reads SNEGSKA (reference sequence). V lost 1 base, J lost 7 bases, and 13 bases lay in between. The DNA read from the CDR3 is TGCAGTGCTAGAGCGCAGGGATTGGGTGAAAAA. Translated: CSARAQGLGEK. The CDR3 in full is CSARAQGLGEKLFF.

Worth noting for this clone: The read finishes 3 residues shy of the CDR3 end, and the germline J gene is used to complete it. The chain has TRBV19 and TRBJ2-7; TRBD2 agrees at 11 bases. V was clipped by 3 bases and J by 1 base; unmatched bases: 11. CDR1 is LNHDA, CDR2 SQIVND, per germline (reference sequence). This CDR3 is 18 amino acids long. The CDR3 bases that were read are TGTGCCAGTAGTATGGTTGCCCTAGCGGGAGGTGGTTCCTACGAG. It translates to CASSMVALAGGGSYE. The full CDR3 sequence reads CASSMVALAGGGSYEQYF.